Below, 5 T cell receptor beta chains from the same sample are listed, as sequenced in a study of cytomegalovirus exposure and HLA in healthy donors. A multiplex PCR was run with 60 Vbeta primers and 13 Jbeta primers. Repertoires were generated with immunoSEQ multiplex PCR, while TCRdb's copy carries only in-frame clones and drops some. The table shows over 150,000 clones, with 75% to 85% occurring only once. The sample was PBMCs. The receptors stem from a girl aged 5-17 years in good health and CMV-seropositive.

The chain links TRBV7-2 to TRBJ2-5; TRBD2 matches at 7 bases. V was clipped by 5 bases and J by 4 bases; unmatched bases: 7. The CDR3 consists of 14 residues. Germline assignment: CDR1 SGHTA and CDR2 FQGNSA. CDR3: CASSASGAGETQYF. Here the CDR3 DNA reads TGTGCCAGCAGCGCAAGCGGGGCGGGAGAGACCCAGTACTTC. Supplemented by reference TRBV7-2 and TRBJ2-5, the full variable domain reads GAGVSQSPSNKVTEKGKDVELRCDPISGHTALYWYRQSLGQGLEFLIYFQGNSAPDKSGLPSDRFSAERTGGSVSTLTIQRTQQEDSAVYLCASSASGAGETQYFGPGTRLLVL.

This chain links TRBV7-9 with TRBJ1-4, with TRBD1 matching 8 bases. V was clipped by 8 bases and J by 4 bases; unmatched bases: 12. This CDR3 spans 16 amino acids. In germline, CDR1 is SEHNR, CDR2 FQNEAQ (reference sequence). CDR3 bases: TGTGCCAGCGAATGGGGCAGGGGGCTGGGTAATGAAAAACTGTTTTTT. Translation: CASEWGRGLGNEKLFF.

CDR3: CASSQVLLRPQHF. CDR3 DNA: TGCGCCAGCAGCCAAGTTCTATTACGGCCCCAGCATTTT. The chain employs TRBV4-1 and TRBJ1-5; no definite D call. V was cut by 1 base and J by 9 bases, with 10 bases left in between. CDR1 and CDR2 from the germline V gene are MGHRA and YSYEKL. The CDR3 extends over 13 amino acids.

This clone appeared a few times. The rearrangement links TRBV5-6 to TRBJ1-5; D is perhaps TRBD1 (5 bases). The V gene's germline CDR1 is SGHDT and CDR2 YYEEEE. The CDR3 spans 15 residues. V was cut by 4 bases and J by 3 bases, with 14 bases left in between. In nucleotides, the CDR3 is TGTGCCAGCAGCGAGTTCCGGGACTTCAATCAGCCCCAGCATTTT. Its translation is CASSEFRDFNQPQHF.

The chain employs TRBV27 and TRBJ2-7, with a weak D call TRBD1 (5 bases). V was clipped by 4 bases and J by 4 bases, with 14 bases between them. Germline values: CDR1 MNHEY, CDR2 SMNVEV (reference sequence). The CDR3 runs 14 residues. The CDR3 DNA follows: TGTGCCAGCAGTTCCACAGGACAAAATTACGAGCAGTACTTC. Its translation is CASSSTGQNYEQYF.